Listed below are T cell receptor beta chains from one sample, sequenced in a study of blood T cell repertoires in COVID-19. Only in-frame clones appear in the TCRdb table, and some are missing; sequencing was by immunoSEQ multiplex PCR. The sample has 50,000 to 60,000 clones; 90% are singletons. The specimen sequenced was peripheral blood. Source of these receptors: a woman over 75 with acute or convalescent COVID-19. Both conserved end residues are part of each CDR3. The D gene is left open where the match is weak. The size of a clone is reported for some rows only, either as once, few or many, or as a class for expanded clones.

clone size	D gene	J gene	V gene	CDR3 length	CDR3 DNA	CDR3 protein
NA	TRBD1	TRBJ1-5	TRBV2	15	TGTGCCAGCTCGGGCCCCGGACAGGGCAATCAGCCCCAGCATTTT	CASSGPGQGNQPQHF
NA	TRBD1	TRBJ1-2	TRBV7-3	14	TGTGCCAGCAGCCCGAGGACAGGGGGCTATGGCTACACCTTC	CASSPRTGGYGYTF
NA	TRBD1	TRBJ2-5	TRBV29-1	13	TGCAGCGTTGAGGGACAGGGGGTTTGGACCCAGTACTTC	CSVEGQGVWTQYF
NA	TRBD1	TRBJ2-7	TRBV7-9	16	TGTGCCAGCAGCTTAGCCTCGGACAGGTTAACCTACGAGCAGTACTTC	CASSLASDRLTYEQYF
NA	NA	TRBJ2-7	TRBV5-1	12	TGCGCCAGCAGCTTGGGGCAGTACGAGCAGTACTTC	CASSLGQYEQYF
NA	NA	TRBJ2-3	TRBV5-4	15	TGTGCCAGCAGCTTGGATGGGGGCCGCACAGATACGCAGTATTTT	CASSLDGGRTDTQYF
NA	NA	TRBJ2-5	TRBV2	15	TGTGCCAGCAGGTCCAGGGGAAGCCCCCAAGAGACCCAGTACTTC	CASRSRGSPQETQYF
NA	NA	TRBJ1-1	TRBV18	17	TGTGCCAGCTCACCAGTGGGGGGGGCCCATATGAACACTGAAGCTTTCTTT	CASSPVGGAHMNTEAFF
NA	TRBD1	TRBJ2-3	TRBV7-2	16	TGTGCCAGCAGTCTTAGACAGGGACAAAGCACAGATACGCAGTATTTT	CASSLRQGQSTDTQYF
NA	NA	TRBJ1-3	TRBV4-3	13	TGCGCCAGCAGCTCGACAGAGGGAAACACCATATATTTT	CASSSTEGNTIYF
NA	NA	TRBJ2-1	TRBV29-1	13	TGCAGCGTTAGTCCGACAGATTACAATGAGCAGTTCTTC	CSVSPTDYNEQFF
NA	NA	TRBJ1-2	TRBV6-5	14	TGTGCCAGCAGTTACTCGAGAGGGCCTGGGGGCTACACCTTC	CASSYSRGPGGYTF
NA	TRBD2	TRBJ2-1	TRBV19	16	TGTGCCAGTAGCCGTTCGACTAGCGGGGACTACAATGAGCAGTTCTTC	CASSRSTSGDYNEQFF
NA	NA	TRBJ2-3	TRBV11-1	15	TGTGCCAGCAGCCGGACGCGAGGGAGCACAGATACGCAGTATTTT	CASSRTRGSTDTQYF
NA	NA	TRBJ2-2	TRBV6-5	15	TGTGCCAGCAGTCTGTCCAGGCTTGGTACCGGGGAGCTGTTTTTT	CASSLSRLGTGELFF
once	TRBD1	TRBJ1-4	TRBV30	14	TGTGCCTGGAGTGCAGGGGGTGCTAATGAAAAACTGTTTTTT	CAWSAGGANEKLFF
NA	NA	TRBJ2-2	TRBV18	14	TGTGCCAGCTCAGTTTCGGCAGCGCCCGGGGAGCTGTTTTTT	CASSVSAAPGELFF
NA	TRBD2	TRBJ2-7	TRBV3-1/TRBV3-2	16	TGTGCCAGCAGCCAAGATCTCTCTAGCGGACGCTACGAGCAGTACTTC	CASSQDLSSGRYEQYF
NA	NA	TRBJ2-7	TRBV10-1	15	TGCGCCAGCACCAAGACAGGACCCCACACCTACGAGCAGTACTTC	CASTKTGPHTYEQYF
NA	TRBD2	TRBJ2-7	TRBV29-1	13	TGCAGCGTCGGAGCTAGCGGGAGTTACGAGCAGTACTTC	CSVGASGSYEQYF
few	NA	TRBJ1-1	TRBV19	17	TGTGCCAGTAGTAAGCCGTCGGGTCGGAGGGTTGGAACTGAAGCTTTCTTT	CASSKPSGRRVGTEAFF
NA	NA	TRBJ1-6	TRBV27	15	TGTGCCAGCAGTTTAAAACCGGGGGGTAGGTCACCCCTCCACTTT	CASSLKPGGRSPLHF
NA	NA	TRBJ2-5	TRBV29-1	13	TGCAGCGGTTCTAGACTGGCCGAAGAGACCCAGTACTTC	CSGSRLAEETQYF
NA	TRBD2	TRBJ2-5	TRBV11-2	16	TGTGCCAGCAGCCCCCAGGGACTAGCGGGAGAAGAGACCCAGTACTTC	CASSPQGLAGEETQYF
NA	TRBD1	TRBJ2-7	TRBV5-1	14	TGCGCCAGCAGCCCGTGGACAGGGCCTGGCGAGCAGTACTTC	CASSPWTGPGEQYF
NA	NA	TRBJ1-3	TRBV5-6	15	TGTGCCAGCAGCTTAGCACAGATTACTGGAAACACCATATATTTT	CASSLAQITGNTIYF
once	NA	TRBJ1-1	TRBV5-1	15	TGCGCCAGCAGCTTGGTTCACGGGGTTCAAGGTGAAGCTTTCTTT	CASSLVHGVQGEAFF
NA	TRBD2	TRBJ2-3	TRBV19	13	TGTGCCAGTAGGACTAGCGGCACAGATACGCAGTATTTT	CASRTSGTDTQYF
few	TRBD2	TRBJ2-7	TRBV5-1	14	TGCGCCAGCAGCCACGGACTAGCGACGGGCGAGCAGTACTTC	CASSHGLATGEQYF